Below, 12 T cell receptor beta chains from the same sample are listed, as sequenced in a study of blood T cell repertoires in COVID-19. Generated by immunoSEQ multiplex PCR, the TCRdb table keeps only in-frame clones and is missing some. The sample includes roughly 230,000 clones, roughly 90% of them seen just once. The sample was peripheral blood. The source is a woman aged 60-70 years with COVID-19, enrolled during active disease.

The chain couples TRBV5-1 to TRBJ2-7; 10 bases line up with TRBD2. Germline CDR1 SGHRS, CDR2 YFSETQ. This CDR3 region has 15 residues. The V gene end was trimmed by 5 bases and the J gene end by 0 bases; junction bases not matched to a gene: 5. For the CDR3, the DNA is TGCGCCAGCAGTTTAGCGGGGGGCATCTCCTACGAGCAGTACTTC. Translated, it gives CASSLAGGISYEQYF.

This sequence joins TRBV2 and TRBJ2-1; D not resolved. Germline V gene lookup returns CDR1 SNHLY and CDR2 FYNNEI. With 1 base removed from V and 10 bases from J, the gap between germline ends came to 8 bases. The CDR3 has 12 residues. The CDR3 region has the DNA TGTGCCAGCAGTGAAGTGGCAGGAGAGCAGTTCTTC. The encoded protein is CASSEVAGEQFF.

The rearrangement joins TRBV4-3 to TRBJ1-2; possibly TRBD1 for D (5 bases). Germline-derived CDR1 and CDR2 are LGHNA and YSLEER. The V gene lost 0 bases and the J gene lost 8 bases, with 10 bases spanning the gap. The CDR3 is 13 residues long. The CDR3 region is CASSQDIRVGYTF. DNA for the CDR3: TGCGCCAGCAGCCAAGATATCAGGGTCGGCTACACCTTC.

The gene calls are TRBV19 and TRBJ2-1; weak D call: TRBD1 (5 bases). The CDR3 is 15 residues long. From germline, CDR1 is LNHDA and CDR2 SQIVND (reference sequence). V was shortened by 5 bases and J by 0 bases, with 11 bases between the two germline ends. The CDR3 is CASSVDRNSYNEQFF. CDR3 nucleotide sequence: TGTGCCAGTAGTGTCGACAGAAACTCCTACAATGAGCAGTTCTTC. The variable domain in full, with the rest retrieved from reference TRBV19 and TRBJ2-1, is DGGITQSPKYLFRKEGQNVTLSCEQNLNHDAMYWYRQDPGQGLRLIYYSQIVNDFQKGDIAEGYSVSREKKESFPLTVTSAQKNPTAFYLCASSVDRNSYNEQFFGPGTRLTVL.

The CDR3: CASSLTQGAGEQFF. CDR3 nucleotide sequence: TGTGCCAGCAGTCTCACACAGGGGGCAGGGGAGCAGTTCTTC. The chain has TRBV2 and TRBJ2-1; TRBD1 matches 9 bases. Germline V lookup: CDR1 SNHLY, CDR2 FYNNEI. J lost 10 bases, V lost 5 bases, and 9 bases had no gene match. The CDR3 loop spans 14 amino acids.

J is TRBJ1-6 and V is TRBV5-1; possible D gene TRBD1, 5 bases. Trimming cost V 5 bases and J 6 bases, with 18 bases left between them. The CDR3 covers 16 residues. Germline V gives CDR1 SGHRS, CDR2 YFSETQ. CDR3 loop: CASSSAPAGSNSPLHF. The DNA of the CDR3 is TGCGCCAGCAGTTCCGCGCCCGCAGGGTCTAATTCACCCCTCCACTTT.

The V gene is TRBV4-2, the J gene TRBJ2-2; D possibly corresponds to TRBD2 (7 bases). The CDR3 sequence is 17 residues long. V was shortened by 0 bases and J by 4 bases, with 15 bases between the two germline ends. The germline CDR1 and CDR2 sequences are LGHNA and YNFKEQ. The CDR3 DNA follows: TGTGCCAGCAGCCAAGAGACTGGGGGGGCAACCACCGGGGAGCTGTTTTTT. This sequence encodes CASSQETGGATTGELFF.

V usage is TRBV28 and J usage is TRBJ1-5, with 9 bases matching TRBD1. V lost 6 bases, J lost 1 base, and 4 bases stayed unmatched. Germline values: CDR1 MDHEN, CDR2 SYDVKM. The length of the CDR3 is 15 residues. The DNA for the CDR3 is TGTGCCAGCAGCCGGGACAGGGTGAGCAATCAGCCCCAGCATTTT. Translated: CASSRDRVSNQPQHF.

CDR3 bases: TGTGCCAGCTCCGGGACAGGGGAAACCTACGAGCAGTACTTC. It specifies CASSGTGETYEQYF. This chain joins TRBV2 and TRBJ2-7; the match to TRBD1 covers 10 bases. Germline V CDR1 and CDR2: SNHLY, FYNNEI. Germline trimming cut 8 bases from V and 2 bases from J; bases unmatched to any gene: 6. CDR3 length equals 14 residues.

The chain joins TRBV6-6 to TRBJ1-2; 9 nucleotides match TRBD1. Germline CDR1 reads MNHNY; CDR2 reads SVGAGI (reference sequence). With V trimmed by 6 bases and J by 4 bases, 9 bases remained unmatched. This CDR3 has 15 residues. The CDR3 DNA follows: TGTGCCAGCAGAACCACAGGGGGCGGTGGCTATGGCTACACCTTC. Translated: CASRTTGGGGYGYTF.

This chain joins TRBV9 and TRBJ1-4; 7 bases fit TRBD1. The J segment lost 10 bases and the V segment lost 3 bases, leaving 15 bases of the junction unmatched. CDR3 length equals 16 residues. Germline V gives CDR1 SGDLS, CDR2 YYNGEE. The CDR3 region is CASSARTTGVDGKLFF. The CDR3 DNA reads TGTGCCAGCAGCGCCCGAACCACAGGGGTAGACGGAAAACTGTTTTTT.

The chain carries TRBV18 and TRBJ1-1; no firm D call. Germline-derived CDR1 and CDR2 are KGHSH and LQKENI. Trimming cost V 1 base and J 0 bases, with 9 bases left between them. The CDR3 spans 15 residues. DNA for the CDR3: TGTGCCAGCTCACCACTTACAGTCATGAACACTGAAGCTTTCTTT. It yields the protein CASSPLTVMNTEAFF. The variable domain in full, completed from reference TRBV18 and TRBJ1-1, reads NAGVMQNPRHLVRRRGQEARLRCSPMKGHSHVYWYRQLPEEGLKFMVYLQKENIIDESGMPKERFSAEFPKEGPSILRIQQVVRGDSAAYFCASSPLTVMNTEAFFGQGTRLTVV.